This is a list of T cell receptor beta chains from one sample in a study of cytomegalovirus exposure and HLA in healthy donors. This table comes from immunoSEQ multiplex PCR, and its TCRdb copy is limited to in-frame clones, with some not included. This sample carries tens of thousands of clones, 78% of them seen once, and the ten largest clones take around 4.5%. The source material was PBMCs. The receptor source for this set is a middle-aged man in good health and CMV-seronegative. The CDR3 runs from the conserved cysteine through the conserved F or W. The order of the fields is J gene, V gene, clone size, CDR3 protein. Not all rows give a size; the values are once, few, many and, for expanded clones, a class.

j_call: TRBJ1-1; v_call: TRBV2; clone_size: -; cdr3_aa: CASRKKGDTEAFF
j_call: TRBJ2-1; v_call: TRBV19; clone_size: -; cdr3_aa: CASSIRGGMTSGIYNEQFF
j_call: TRBJ2-5; v_call: TRBV6-6; clone_size: -; cdr3_aa: CASSYVTSGETQYF
j_call: TRBJ2-7; v_call: TRBV19; clone_size: -; cdr3_aa: CASSIMERGGEQYF
j_call: TRBJ1-1; v_call: TRBV6-5; clone_size: few; cdr3_aa: CASSYSPGGDTEAFF
j_call: TRBJ1-2; v_call: TRBV19; clone_size: -; cdr3_aa: CASSILSGQGPGYTF
j_call: TRBJ1-1; v_call: TRBV28; clone_size: -; cdr3_aa: CASSFRQGMNTEAFF
j_call: TRBJ1-1; v_call: TRBV28; clone_size: -; cdr3_aa: CASQAPQGLHFSEAFF
j_call: TRBJ1-1; v_call: TRBV28; clone_size: -; cdr3_aa: CASLSENTEAFF
j_call: TRBJ1-1; v_call: TRBV7-8; clone_size: -; cdr3_aa: CASSLGGGLNTEAFF
j_call: -; v_call: TRBV5-6; clone_size: -; cdr3_aa: CASSLGRSGRNYEQYF
j_call: TRBJ2-1; v_call: TRBV9; clone_size: -; cdr3_aa: CASSSGGGGDNEQFF
j_call: TRBJ1-6; v_call: TRBV6-5; clone_size: -; cdr3_aa: CASSWTGGSLHF
j_call: TRBJ2-7; v_call: TRBV6-1; clone_size: -; cdr3_aa: CASSVSGTYEQYF
j_call: TRBJ2-3; v_call: TRBV30; clone_size: -; cdr3_aa: CAWSVQQGGTDTQYF
j_call: TRBJ2-7; v_call: TRBV28; clone_size: -; cdr3_aa: CASSFMSSYEQYF
j_call: TRBJ2-1; v_call: TRBV7-2; clone_size: -; cdr3_aa: CASSPTGVSHNEQFF
j_call: TRBJ1-5; v_call: TRBV18; clone_size: large; cdr3_aa: CASSPLPAFVGQGNQPQHF
j_call: TRBJ1-4; v_call: TRBV2; clone_size: -; cdr3_aa: CASTEEREGKLFF
j_call: TRBJ2-7; v_call: TRBV5-6; clone_size: -; cdr3_aa: CASSFSGGTHSYEQYF
j_call: TRBJ1-1; v_call: TRBV7-2; clone_size: -; cdr3_aa: CASSLVLGPEAFF
j_call: TRBJ2-1; v_call: TRBV29-1; clone_size: -; cdr3_aa: CSVTGNEQFF
j_call: TRBJ2-2; v_call: TRBV27; clone_size: -; cdr3_aa: CASSLGLEGAAGELFF
j_call: TRBJ2-7; v_call: TRBV6-1; clone_size: -; cdr3_aa: CASSGTGPYEQYF
j_call: TRBJ1-1; v_call: TRBV4-3; clone_size: -; cdr3_aa: CASSRRVLGEAFF
j_call: TRBJ1-1; v_call: TRBV28; clone_size: once; cdr3_aa: CASSFARRTSGGGANTEAFF
j_call: TRBJ1-5; v_call: TRBV7-8; clone_size: -; cdr3_aa: CASSPGSYQPQHF
j_call: TRBJ2-2; v_call: TRBV10-3; clone_size: -; cdr3_aa: CAIKQAGRNLAGGNTGELFF
j_call: TRBJ1-4; v_call: TRBV21-1; clone_size: -; cdr3_aa: CASSTRVGPEKLFF
j_call: TRBJ2-1; v_call: TRBV7-9; clone_size: -; cdr3_aa: CASSLLRGNEQFF
j_call: TRBJ2-7; v_call: TRBV6-6; clone_size: -; cdr3_aa: CASSYSSADSTYEQYF
j_call: TRBJ1-1; v_call: TRBV9; clone_size: -; cdr3_aa: CASSATGLNTEAFF
j_call: TRBJ2-1; v_call: TRBV5-4; clone_size: -; cdr3_aa: CASSYGQGGYEQFF
j_call: TRBJ2-7; v_call: TRBV7-2; clone_size: -; cdr3_aa: CASSLRLAGGHEQYF
j_call: TRBJ2-7; v_call: TRBV30; clone_size: -; cdr3_aa: CAWSRDRGYYEQYF
j_call: TRBJ2-2; v_call: TRBV28; clone_size: -; cdr3_aa: CASSFLQGRTGELFF
j_call: TRBJ2-5; v_call: TRBV7-9; clone_size: -; cdr3_aa: CASSSRGGLAGGETQYF
j_call: TRBJ2-7; v_call: TRBV6-1; clone_size: -; cdr3_aa: CASSVGVSYEQYF
j_call: TRBJ1-2; v_call: TRBV28; clone_size: -; cdr3_aa: CASSFLSNYGYTF
j_call: TRBJ2-3; v_call: TRBV5-6; clone_size: -; cdr3_aa: CASSGLADSTDTQYF
j_call: TRBJ2-3; v_call: TRBV2; clone_size: -; cdr3_aa: CASTASGRAHVTDTQYF
j_call: TRBJ2-7; v_call: TRBV4-3; clone_size: -; cdr3_aa: CASSQNSWDRPYEQYF
j_call: TRBJ2-3; v_call: TRBV5-1; clone_size: -; cdr3_aa: CASSLYGTSGSRGTDTQYF
j_call: TRBJ2-7; v_call: TRBV4-3; clone_size: -; cdr3_aa: CASSLSRDIITSAYF
j_call: TRBJ2-1; v_call: TRBV10-3; clone_size: -; cdr3_aa: CAISTRGLAGVYNEQFF
j_call: TRBJ1-2; v_call: TRBV4-2; clone_size: -; cdr3_aa: CASSLGGEGPYGYTF
j_call: TRBJ2-5; v_call: TRBV19; clone_size: -; cdr3_aa: CASRQGLIETQYF